This TCR beta chain came from a study of blood T cell repertoires in COVID-19. Study as a whole: There were acute and convalescent COVID-19 samples, and they came from the United States, Italy and Spain. Sample material is recorded as cDNA or gDNA derived from T cells, B-cell-depleted T cells, or PBMCs.

Original data processing: Amplification of reference gene primers provided the estimated nucleated cell counts. The assay was immunoSEQ multiplex PCR, and TCRdb's table has in-frame clones only and misses some. V and J calls and clone size are those listed in that table; D and trimming were worked out from the DNA. This sample yields about 310,000 clones, of which roughly 84% are seen a single time; 1% belongs to the top ten. In germline, CDR1 is SGHNT, CDR2 YYREEE (reference sequence). The CDR3 length is 15 residues. V was clipped by 4 bases and J by 4 bases, with 15 bases between them. The sample comprised peripheral blood. The receptor's source is a man aged 50 or older with active or convalescent COVID-19. The chain employs TRBV5-4 and TRBJ1-3, with D hard to call. The CDR3 DNA reads TGTGCCAGCAGCAGTACGGGTGCGGAAGGAAACACCATATATTTT. Its translation: CASSSTGAEGNTIYF.